This T cell receptor beta chain was retrieved from a study of T cell responses to AZD1222 COVID-19 vaccine. Study-wide results and limits: A reported finding is that nearly half of spike-specific TCRs target unmutated variant regions. Clonal diversity was possibly underestimated, and white British individuals and females predominated among donors. Breadth and depth of Spike-specific TCRs rose after two AZD1222 doses.

Using immunoSEQ multiplex PCR, the repertoire was profiled, and TCRdb retains in-frame clones only, with some absent. The sample yields under 130,000 clones, 90% to 95% seen once. Comments on this clone: Its antigen is as yet unknown.

The CDR3 is 12 amino acids. The V gene's germline CDR1 is MDHEN and CDR2 SYDVKM. V shed 1 base, J shed 11 bases, and the junction held 4 bases outside the gene matches. This sequence joins TRBV28 and TRBJ1-1; 7 nucleotides line up with TRBD1. Sequenced material: peripheral blood, taken on day 0 of AZD1222 vaccination. The sequence was obtained from an adult in good health. The CDR3 loop reads CASSLLGGGAFF. CDR3 in DNA: TGTGCCAGCAGTTTATTAGGGGGCGGCGCTTTCTTT. Full variable domain (missing parts from reference TRBV28 and TRBJ1-1): DVKVTQSSRYLVKRTGEKVFLECVQDMDHENMFWYRQDPGLGLRLIYFSYDVKMKEKGDIPEGYSVSREKKERFSLILESASTNQTSMYLCASSLLGGGAFFGQGTRLTVV.